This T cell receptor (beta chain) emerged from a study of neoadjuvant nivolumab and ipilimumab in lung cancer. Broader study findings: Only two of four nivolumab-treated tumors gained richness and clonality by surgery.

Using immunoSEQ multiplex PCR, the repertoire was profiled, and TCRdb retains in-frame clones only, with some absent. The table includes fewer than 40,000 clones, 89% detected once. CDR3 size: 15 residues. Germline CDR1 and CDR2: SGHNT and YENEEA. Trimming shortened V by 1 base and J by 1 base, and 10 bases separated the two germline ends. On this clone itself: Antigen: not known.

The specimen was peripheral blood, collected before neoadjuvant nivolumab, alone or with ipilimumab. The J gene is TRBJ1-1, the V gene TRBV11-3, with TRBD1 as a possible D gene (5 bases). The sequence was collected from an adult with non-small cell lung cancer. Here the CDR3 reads CASSLGFGGNTEAFF. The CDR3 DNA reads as TGTGCCAGCAGCTTAGGTTTTGGGGGGAACACTGAAGCTTTCTTT. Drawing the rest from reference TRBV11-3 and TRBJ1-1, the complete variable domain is EAGVVQSPRYKIIEKKQPVAFWCNPISGHNTLYWYLQNLGQGPELLIRYENEEAVDDSQLPKDRFSAERLKGVDSTLKIQPAELGDSAVYLCASSLGFGGNTEAFFGQGTRLTVV.